The T cell receptor (beta chain) described here comes from a study of early T cells in non-severe SARS-CoV-2 infection. Study at large: Sequencing of unsorted whole blood was done on bulk RNA, leaving chains unpaired. Whole-study findings and limits: A preference for anti-spike CD8 responses marked VDJdb matching, which missed private and CD4 specificities.

This clonotype was seen a handful of times. No antigen is known for it. The CDR3 is 13 residues long. CDR1 is KGHSH and CDR2 is LQKENI in the germline V gene. J was trimmed by 6 bases and V by 5 bases; bases with no gene match: 3. Unique molecular identifiers were affixed to single, distinct cDNA molecules. TCRdb re-derived calls from the 5' RACE reads in MiXCR, one entry per CDR3 protein. In the table there are 50,000 to 60,000 distinct CDR3 sequences, 5.5% to 7.5% of which are singletons. This receptor was obtained from an adult who was a healthcare worker with PCR-confirmed SARS-CoV-2 infection or an uninfected control (not recorded which). The sequenced material came from whole blood. This chain links TRBV18 with TRBJ1-5, with 8 nucleotides matching TRBD1. CDR3 bases: TGTGCCAGCTCATCGGACAGGGCTCAGCCCCAGCATTTT. Protein sequence: CASSSDRAQPQHF.